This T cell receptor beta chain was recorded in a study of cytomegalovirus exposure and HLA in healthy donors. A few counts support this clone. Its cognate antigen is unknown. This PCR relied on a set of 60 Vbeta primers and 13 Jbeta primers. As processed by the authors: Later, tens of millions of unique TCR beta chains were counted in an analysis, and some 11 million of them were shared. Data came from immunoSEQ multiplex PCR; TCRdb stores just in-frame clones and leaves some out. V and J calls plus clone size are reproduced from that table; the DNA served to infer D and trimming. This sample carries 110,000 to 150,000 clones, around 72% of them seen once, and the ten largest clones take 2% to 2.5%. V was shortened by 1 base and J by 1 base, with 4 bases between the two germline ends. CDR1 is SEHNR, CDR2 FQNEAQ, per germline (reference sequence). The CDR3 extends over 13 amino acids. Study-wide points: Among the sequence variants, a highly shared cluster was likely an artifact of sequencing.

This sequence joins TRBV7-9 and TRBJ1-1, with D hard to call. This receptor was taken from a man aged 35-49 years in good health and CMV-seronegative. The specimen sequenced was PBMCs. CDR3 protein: CASSLEQNTEAFF. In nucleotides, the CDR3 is TGTGCCAGCAGCTTAGAACAGAACACTGAAGCTTTCTTT.